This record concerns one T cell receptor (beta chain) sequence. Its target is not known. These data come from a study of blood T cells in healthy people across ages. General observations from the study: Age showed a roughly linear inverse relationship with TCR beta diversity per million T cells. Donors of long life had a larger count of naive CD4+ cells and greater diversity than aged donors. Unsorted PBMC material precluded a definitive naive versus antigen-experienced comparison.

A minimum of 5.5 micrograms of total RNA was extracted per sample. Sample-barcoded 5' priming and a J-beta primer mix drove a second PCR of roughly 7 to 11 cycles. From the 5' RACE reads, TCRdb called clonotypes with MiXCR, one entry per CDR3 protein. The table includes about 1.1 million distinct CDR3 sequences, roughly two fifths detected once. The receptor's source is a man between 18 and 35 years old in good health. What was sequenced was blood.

Here the CDR3 reads CASSQVVQPAGNTQYF. The CDR3, as DNA: TGCGCCAGCAGCCAAGTCGTACAGCCGGCCGGGAACACGCAGTATTTT. V and J are TRBV4-1 and TRBJ2-3; perhaps TRBD2 as D (5 bases). In germline, CDR1 is MGHRA, CDR2 YSYEKL. The V gene lost 1 base and the J gene lost 9 bases, with 20 bases spanning the gap. The CDR3 contains 16 residues.